This is a list of T cell receptor beta chains from one sample in a study of control samples from healthy donors and cancer patients. The protocol was immunoSEQ multiplex PCR, while the TCRdb copy is restricted to in-frame clones and leaves out a portion. The sample includes over 85,000 clones, around nine tenths of them seen just once. Sequenced sample: PBMCs. The receptor set was obtained from an older woman with lung cancer. Both conserved end residues are part of each CDR3. Fields, in order: CDR3 DNA, CDR3 protein, clone size, D gene, J gene, V gene. The D gene is left open where the match is weak. Expanded clones are given a class, and other clones once, few, many or no size at all.

TGTGCCAGCAGCTTTCCCAGAGGTGGCTACACCTTC,CASSFPRGGYTF,NA,NA,TRBJ1-2,TRBV5-8
TGTGCCACCAGTGATTTGCCCCGACAGAATGATAATTCACCCCTCCACTTT,CATSDLPRQNDNSPLHF,once,NA,TRBJ1-6,TRBV24-1
TGTGCCAGTAGTACGGGACAGGGTTTTACTGAAGCTTTCTTT,CASSTGQGFTEAFF,NA,TRBD1,TRBJ1-1,TRBV19
TGCAGCGTTGGAGGGGTCGGGACAGGGGTGAATGAGCAGTTCTTC,CSVGGVGTGVNEQFF,NA,TRBD1,TRBJ2-1,TRBV29-1
TGTGCCAGTAGTTACAACACCGGGGAGCTGTTTTTT,CASSYNTGELFF,NA,NA,TRBJ2-2,TRBV19
TGTGCCAGCAGGGTCCCGGACTCGGCGACCGGGGAGCTGTTTTTT,CASRVPDSATGELFF,NA,NA,TRBJ2-2,TRBV28
TGTGCCAGCAGCCCGGGGGGGAGCTTGAACACTGAAGCTTTCTTT,CASSPGGSLNTEAFF,NA,NA,TRBJ1-1,TRBV9
TGCGCCAGCAGCTTGGTGCAGGGAGTACACGAGCAGTACTTC,CASSLVQGVHEQYF,NA,NA,TRBJ2-7,TRBV5-1
TGTGCCAGCAGTGACCTGGGGGTGGGAGATACGCAGTATTTT,CASSDLGVGDTQYF,NA,NA,TRBJ2-3,TRBV2
TGCGCCAGCAGCTTGGAAGCGGGGGGGCTCCAGAGCTCCTACGAGCAGTACTTC,CASSLEAGGLQSSYEQYF,few,TRBD2,TRBJ2-7,TRBV5-1
TGTGCCAGCAGTCCCCCGGGCGACGTGACAGATACGCAGTATTTT,CASSPPGDVTDTQYF,few,NA,TRBJ2-3,TRBV6-5
TGTGCCAGAGGAGGACAGACTTTAAGAGACGGCTACACCTTC,CARGGQTLRDGYTF,NA,NA,TRBJ1-2,TRBV6-5
TGTGCCAGCAGCCACTCCGTTGCGGACTATGGCTACACCTTC,CASSHSVADYGYTF,NA,NA,TRBJ1-2,TRBV3-1/TRBV3-2